Listed below are T cell receptor beta chains from one sample, sequenced in a study of blood T cell repertoires in COVID-19. Clones were sequenced by immunoSEQ multiplex PCR, and TCRdb holds only the in-frame ones, with some missing. The data show fewer than 350,000 clones, roughly 85% seen once. The sample consisted of PBMCs or T cells enriched from blood (not recorded which). These TCRs come from a man in his thirties or forties who had recovered from COVID-19. The CDR3 runs from the conserved cysteine through the conserved F or W. A D gene is named only where the DNA matches it firmly. Clone size is not always given. Where it is, it says once, few, many or a class for expanded clones.

TRBJ1-5 | . | TRBV27 | . | TGTGCCAGCGGGAGACCCGATCAGCCCCAGCATTTT | CASGRPDQPQHF
TRBJ1-5 | TRBD1 | TRBV7-2 | . | TGTGCCAGCAGCACCCGACAGGGGCAGGAGCCCCAGCATTTT | CASSTRQGQEPQHF
TRBJ2-3 | . | TRBV5-1 | . | TGCGCCAGCAGCCCGGGACACCCCACAGATACGCAGTATTTT | CASSPGHPTDTQYF
TRBJ1-5 | . | TRBV19 | . | TGTGCCAGTAGTTTTAGAAGGGGAAGGGGCGGCAATCAGCCCCAGCATTTT | CASSFRRGRGGNQPQHF
TRBJ2-1 | TRBD2 | TRBV19 | . | TGTGCCAGTAGTTTAAGACTAGCGGGGGACTACAATGAGCAGTTCTTC | CASSLRLAGDYNEQFF
TRBJ2-7 | . | TRBV5-1 | . | TGCGCCAGCAGCTTGGCCAGGGGTCGGACTCGCGAGCAGTACTTC | CASSLARGRTREQYF
TRBJ1-1 | . | TRBV6-5 | . | TGTGCCAGCAGCCGAACTATTCAGGGCACTAAAGCTTTCTTT | CASSRTIQGTKAFF
TRBJ1-2 | . | TRBV29-1 | few | TGCAGCGCCGGGAGGGGTAAGGGCTATGGCTACACCTTC | CSAGRGKGYGYTF
TRBJ2-3 | TRBD2 | TRBV19 | . | TGTGCCACGACTAGCGGGGGGGCTCGAGATACGCAGTATTTT | CATTSGGARDTQYF
TRBJ1-2 | . | TRBV5-4 | . | TGTGCCAGCAGCCAATACGGACAGCCCTATGGCTACACCTTC | CASSQYGQPYGYTF
TRBJ1-2 | TRBD1 | TRBV9 | few | TGTGCCAGCAGCGTAGACAGGGGCTATGGCTACACCTTC | CASSVDRGYGYTF
TRBJ2-7 | . | TRBV21-1 | . | TGTGCCAGCAGCAACTTATTTGACAGGGACGGGGAGCAGTACTTC | CASSNLFDRDGEQYF
TRBJ2-7 | TRBD1 | TRBV3-1/TRBV3-2 | . | TGTGCCAGCAGCCAAGATCGGGGTTCGGGGACAGGGGGCTTCCACGAGCAGTACTTC | CASSQDRGSGTGGFHEQYF
TRBJ1-6 | . | TRBV5-1 | . | TGCGCCAGCAGCCTGGTGATGGGGGGGTACTCACCCCTCCACTTT | CASSLVMGGYSPLHF
TRBJ2-1 | . | TRBV29-1 | . | TGCAGCGTCCAGCGAGACAGGACCTACAATGAGCAGTTCTTC | CSVQRDRTYNEQFF
TRBJ1-2 | . | TRBV7-2 | . | TGTGCCAGCAGGGTCCAACAGAACTATGGCTACACCTTC | CASRVQQNYGYTF
TRBJ1-5 | . | TRBV19 | . | TGTGCCAGTAGTAGGGCAGGCTATAGCAATCAGCCCCAGCATTTT | CASSRAGYSNQPQHF
TRBJ1-1 | . | TRBV10-1 | . | TGCGCCACTCTCCGGACAGATGAAGCTTTCTTT | CATLRTDEAFF
TRBJ1-2 | TRBD1 | TRBV7-9 | once | TGTGCCAGCAGCTTGCAGGGGGTAGTGAGTGGCTACACCTTC | CASSLQGVVSGYTF